The 5 T cell receptor beta chains in this list originate from one sample, sequenced in a study of blood T cell repertoires in COVID-19. Method: immunoSEQ multiplex PCR; TCRdb's copy keeps in-frame clones and lacks some. The profile shows about 270,000 clones, about nine tenths of them singletons. Sequencing was done on a sample of PBMCs or T cells enriched from blood (not recorded which). The receptors stem from a woman aged 50 to 65 who had recovered from COVID-19.

This clone occurred a few times. V and J are TRBV2 and TRBJ2-3; TRBD2 agrees at 8 bases. The V gene's germline CDR1 is SNHLY and CDR2 FYNNEI. V lost 6 bases, J lost 3 bases, and 2 bases stayed unmatched. The CDR3 runs 13 residues. This CDR3 reads CASRLAETDTQYF. The CDR3 nucleotides are TGTGCCAGCAGACTAGCGGAGACAGATACGCAGTATTTT. Full variable domain (remainder filled in from reference TRBV2 and TRBJ2-3): EPEVTQTPSHQVTQMGQEVILRCVPISNHLYFYWYRQILGQKVEFLVSFYNNEISEKSEIFDDQFSVERPDGSNFTLKIRSTKLEDSAMYFCASRLAETDTQYFGPGTRLTVL.

The chain joins TRBV7-8 to TRBJ1-5; D not resolved. The ends were cut back, 1 base at V and 6 bases at J, with 16 bases in the middle. The CDR3 runs 16 residues. The germline V gene has CDR1 SGHVS and CDR2 FQNEAQ. CDR3 in amino acids: CASSLERVSPFQPQHF. CDR3 in DNA: TGTGCCAGCAGCTTAGAACGGGTCAGTCCTTTTCAGCCCCAGCATTTT.

The V call is TRBV18, the J call TRBJ1-2, with 12 nucleotides matching TRBD1. The germline CDR1 and CDR2 sequences are KGHSH and LQKENI. The CDR3 contains 16 residues. V shed 3 bases, J shed 6 bases, and the junction held 8 bases outside the gene matches. The CDR3 DNA sequence: TGTGCCAGCTCACCGATGGGGGGACAGGGGGCGAATGGCTACACCTTC. It codes for CASSPMGGQGANGYTF.

The J gene is TRBJ1-3, the V gene TRBV28, with D possibly being TRBD1 (6 bases). This CDR3 spans 14 amino acids. V was shortened by 6 bases and J by 3 bases, with 12 bases between the two germline ends. Germline V gives CDR1 MDHEN, CDR2 SYDVKM. CDR3 protein: CASSLDRNGNTIYF. CDR3 in DNA: TGTGCCAGCAGCCTGGACAGAAATGGAAACACCATATATTTT.

V gene TRBV3-1 (or the pseudogene TRBV3-2) combines with J gene TRBJ1-1; tentatively, D is TRBD1 (5 bases). Trimming pared 1 base from V and 0 bases from J, leaving 9 bases between. This CDR3 has 15 residues. Germline V gene sequence: CDR1 LGHDT, CDR2 YNNKEL (reference sequence). This CDR3 is CASSQVNRMNTEAFF. For the CDR3, the DNA is TGTGCCAGCAGCCAAGTGAACAGGATGAACACTGAAGCTTTCTTT.